The T cell receptor (beta chain) under discussion was sequenced for a study of blood T cell repertoires in COVID-19. Looking at the study overall: Acute-phase and convalescent COVID-19 samples originated in the United States, Italy and Spain.

Seattle's cohort entered during active infection and was followed longitudinally. Clones were read by immunoSEQ multiplex PCR, and TCRdb kept only the in-frame ones, dropping some. The sample lists nearly 350,000 clones, more than 75% occurring once. The V gene lost 3 bases and the J gene lost 2 bases, with 14 bases spanning the gap. This CDR3 is 14 amino acids long. Germline V CDR1 and CDR2: SQVTM, ANQGSEA. This chain links TRBV29-1 with TRBJ2-7; D is perhaps TRBD2 (6 bases). Sample: peripheral blood. This receptor was obtained from a woman aged 45-60 years with COVID-19, enrolled during active disease. The CDR3 loop is CSVEWTGEAYEQYF. CDR3 coding DNA: TGCAGCGTTGAGTGGACGGGAGAAGCCTACGAGCAGTACTTC.